This T cell receptor beta chain emerged from a study of blood T cell repertoires in COVID-19. About the study: Italy, Spain and the United States were the sources of the convalescent and acute COVID-19 samples. T cells, B-cell-depleted T cells, or PBMCs supplied cDNA or gDNA.

V gave up 3 bases and J gave up 1 base, with 8 bases separating them. This CDR3 has 14 residues. Germline V CDR1 and CDR2: LNHDA, SQIVND (reference sequence). Per the original methods: Reference gene primer amplification in the assay estimated nucleated cell counts. Measured with immunoSEQ multiplex PCR; TCRdb has only the in-frame clones, and not every one. V and J calls and clone size come straight from that table; D and trimming were deduced from the DNA. This repertoire shows 130,000 or so clones, roughly 80% found once; its top ten account for approximately 18%. The chain carries TRBV19 and TRBJ2-3, with D hard to call. This TCR was recovered from a woman of 80 years or more with acute or convalescent COVID-19. The sample was peripheral blood. This chain's CDR3 is CASSISRGTDTQYF. The DNA for the CDR3 is TGTGCCAGTAGTATCTCCCGGGGCACAGATACGCAGTATTTT.